This entry describes one T cell receptor beta chain. Participants' own reports of clinical history determined their cohort assignment. This sample was taken from a study of blood T cell repertoires in COVID-19. For the study at large: There were acute and convalescent COVID-19 samples, and they came from the United States, Italy and Spain.

In the original analysis: Amplifying reference gene primers gave estimates of nucleated cell counts. Assay: immunoSEQ multiplex PCR; the TCRdb copy retains only in-frame clones and omits some. V and J calls and clone size are those listed in that table; D and trimming were worked out from the DNA. The sample carries about 180,000 clones, 81% recorded once. The sample was PBMCs or T cells enriched from blood (not recorded which). This clonotype was sampled from a woman in her 40s with acute COVID-19.

For the CDR3, the DNA is TGTGCCAGCAGCCAAGATCCCCGAGGGGGTTTAAGCTCTGGAAACACCATATATTTT. Encoded protein: CASSQDPRGGLSSGNTIYF. The chain uses TRBV4-2 and TRBJ1-3; a weak D match, TRBD1 (6 bases). This CDR3 is built from 19 residues. The V and J ends lost 0 bases and 0 bases respectively, with 18 bases between them. Germline-derived CDR1 and CDR2 are LGHNA and YNFKEQ.